The 18 T cell receptor beta chains listed next were all sequenced from one sample in a study of technical replicates of blood from several donors. Sequencing was performed with immunoSEQ multiplex PCR; in TCRdb, only in-frame clones are kept and a portion is missing. The sample carries tens of thousands of clones, roughly nine tenths recorded once. Sequenced material: T cells isolated from PBMCs. The receptors derive from a human donor in good health.

This clone was detected once. The genes are TRBV19 and TRBJ1-1; possibly TRBD1 for D (5 bases). The germline CDR1 and CDR2 sequences are LNHDA and SQIVND (reference sequence). The ends were cut back, 2 bases at V and 4 bases at J, with 8 bases in the middle. The CDR3 is made up of 13 amino acids. The CDR3 protein is CASSILGGTEAFF. CDR3 sequence (DNA): TGTGCCAGTAGTATACTGGGGGGCACTGAAGCTTTCTTT.

V is TRBV19 and J is TRBJ2-6; 9 bases are shared with TRBD1. This CDR3 is 15 amino acids long. The trim removed 10 bases at V and 2 bases at J, leaving 6 bases unmatched. The V gene's germline CDR1 is LNHDA and CDR2 SQIVND (reference sequence). CDR3 nucleotide sequence: TGTGCCACCGGACAGGGGCTAACTGGGGCCAACGTCCTGACTTTC. It is translated as CATGQGLTGANVLTF. Full variable domain (missing parts from reference TRBV19 and TRBJ2-6): DGGITQSPKYLFRKEGQNVTLSCEQNLNHDAMYWYRQDPGQGLRLIYYSQIVNDFQKGDIAEGYSVSREKKESFPLTVTSAQKNPTAFYLCATGQGLTGANVLTFGAGSRLTVL.

The chain is built from TRBV6-5 and TRBJ2-7; a weak D match, TRBD1 (6 bases). Germline values: CDR1 MNHEY, CDR2 SVGAGI. V shed 9 bases and J shed 7 bases, with 19 bases lying between them. The CDR3 is 13 residues long. DNA for the CDR3: TGTGCCAGTAAAAAGACAGGTTTGGAGGAGCAGTACTTC. This translates into CASKKTGLEEQYF.

V usage is TRBV7-3 and J usage is TRBJ2-5; 10 positions agree with TRBD2. The CDR3 is 18 residues long. V shed 0 bases, J shed 1 base, and the junction held 8 bases outside the gene matches. In germline, CDR1 is SGHTA, CDR2 FQGTGA. CDR3 DNA sequence: TGTGCCAGCAGCTTAACAGGGAGGCGACTAGCGGGCCAAGAGACCCAGTACTTC. It translates to CASSLTGRRLAGQETQYF.

The chain recombines TRBV10-3 with TRBJ2-7; 7 bases match TRBD1. This CDR3 region has 13 residues. Germline V lookup: CDR1 ENHRY, CDR2 SYGVKD. The V and J ends lost 5 bases and 1 base, in that order; junction bases with no gene match: 2. The CDR3 sequence is CAISRDSSYEQYF. The CDR3 coding sequence is TGTGCCATCAGTCGGGACAGTTCCTACGAGCAGTACTTC.

As DNA, the CDR3 is TGTGCCAGCAGCCCGGGACAGGGAGGGACCAATCAGCCCCAGCATTTT. Residues: CASSPGQGGTNQPQHF. V is TRBV7-6 and J is TRBJ1-5; 9 positions agree with TRBD1. Germline-derived CDR1 and CDR2 are SGHVS and FNYEAQ. CDR3 length equals 16 residues. Trimming cost V 5 bases and J 3 bases; bases outside gene matches: 8.

The rearrangement joins TRBV9 to TRBJ1-2; D gene ambiguous. The germline V gene encodes CDR1 SGDLS and CDR2 YYNGEE. Trimming pared 5 bases from V and 3 bases from J, leaving 8 bases between. The length of the CDR3 is 12 residues. CDR3: CASSDQDYGYTF. Here the CDR3 DNA reads TGTGCCAGCAGTGACCAGGACTATGGCTACACCTTC.

Details on this clone: The same CDR3 can be traced to other DNA sequences in this sample. V usage is TRBV6-5 and J usage is TRBJ2-7; possible D gene TRBD1, 6 bases. In germline, CDR1 is MNHEY, CDR2 SVGAGI. CDR3 length equals 14 residues. V shed 1 base and J shed 2 bases, with 9 bases lying between them. The CDR3 region has the DNA TGTGCCAGCAGTTACTTGGACAGTACCTACGAGCAGTACTTC. As protein: CASSYLDSTYEQYF.

The rearrangement joins TRBV19 to TRBJ1-5, with D tentatively TRBD1 (5 bases). The CDR3 extends over 15 amino acids. The germline V gene has CDR1 LNHDA and CDR2 SQIVND (reference sequence). V lost 3 bases to trimming and J lost 6 bases, with 15 bases between them. This CDR3 is CASSIFLRDGQPQHF. DNA of the CDR3: TGTGCCAGTAGTATCTTCCTCAGGGATGGTCAGCCCCAGCATTTT.

This clone has a single count. The genes are TRBV4-2 and TRBJ1-1, with TRBD1 identical over 7 bases. Trimming took 4 bases from V and 1 from J; bases not matched to a gene: 3. CDR1 is LGHNA, CDR2 YNFKEQ, per germline. CDR3 size: 14 residues. The CDR3 DNA reads as TGTGCCAGCAGCCCCGGGACAGAGAACACTGAAGCTTTCTTT. It translates to CASSPGTENTEAFF.

V is TRBV27 and J is TRBJ2-7; D possibly corresponds to TRBD2 (6 bases). CDR1 is MNHEY, CDR2 SMNVEV, per germline (reference sequence). The V end lost 3 bases, the J end lost 6 bases, and 9 bases lay between the germline ends. This CDR3 contains 12 residues. The CDR3 DNA is TGTGCCAGCAGTTTTGGAGGGGCCGAGCAGTACTTC. Protein product: CASSFGGAEQYF.

The V gene is TRBV5-1, the J gene TRBJ2-7, with D perhaps matching TRBD2 (6 bases). Germline V gives CDR1 SGHRS, CDR2 YFSETQ. The CDR3 runs 16 residues. V gave up 0 bases and J gave up 0 bases, with 13 bases separating them. CDR3 bases: TGCGCCAGCAGCTTGGGTCCTAGCGCTAGCTCCTACGAGCAGTACTTC. This sequence encodes CASSLGPSASSYEQYF. The variable domain in full, with the rest retrieved from reference TRBV5-1 and TRBJ2-7, is KAGVTQTPRYLIKTRGQQVTLSCSPISGHRSVSWYQQTPGQGLQFLFEYFSETQRNKGNFPGRFSGRQFSNSRSEMNVSTLELGDSALYLCASSLGPSASSYEQYFGPGTRLTVT.

This chain joins TRBV19 and TRBJ2-1; 8 nucleotides line up with TRBD2. CDR1 LNHDA and CDR2 SQIVND come from the germline V gene (reference sequence). This CDR3 has 15 residues. V shed 9 bases, J shed 6 bases, and the junction held 13 bases outside the gene matches. CDR3 coding DNA: TGTGCCAGCTCGGGCCTAGCGGGTAATTCCAATGAGCAGTTCTTC. Translation: CASSGLAGNSNEQFF.

The chain is built from TRBV9 and TRBJ1-3; D is uncertain. V shed 5 bases and J shed 7 bases, with 13 bases lying between them. The germline V gene encodes CDR1 SGDLS and CDR2 YYNGEE. This CDR3 has 13 amino acids. The CDR3 DNA follows: TGTGCCAGCAGTTTAGGAGACCCGAACACCATATATTTT. This sequence encodes CASSLGDPNTIYF.

The chain couples TRBV10-3 to TRBJ2-1, with TRBD2 identical over 7 bases. Germline assignment: CDR1 ENHRY and CDR2 SYGVKD. CDR3 length: 15 residues. Trimming cost V 6 bases and J 2 bases; bases outside gene matches: 7. The CDR3: CAISGAAGAYNEQFF. Written as DNA, the CDR3 is TGTGCCATCAGCGGGGCCGCGGGAGCCTACAATGAGCAGTTCTTC.

The V call is TRBV27, the J call TRBJ2-7, with 9 bases that match TRBD1. V lost 5 bases to trimming and J lost 3 bases; unmatched junction nucleotides: 2. The CDR3 runs 13 residues. Germline V gives CDR1 MNHEY, CDR2 SMNVEV (reference sequence). The CDR3 here is CASSRQGGYEQYF. CDR3 sequence (DNA): TGTGCCAGCAGTAGACAGGGGGGCTACGAGCAGTACTTC.

The V and J genes are TRBV7-9 and TRBJ1-4; possible D gene TRBD1, 5 bases. The V and J ends lost 1 base and 8 bases respectively, with 14 bases between them. Germline V lookup: CDR1 SEHNR, CDR2 FQNEAQ (reference sequence). The CDR3 is 15 amino acids. CDR3 in DNA: TGTGCCAGCAGCTTAGAGGACGGGTCAGGGGAAAAACTGTTTTTT. It specifies CASSLEDGSGEKLFF.

The chain carries TRBV5-1 and TRBJ2-7, with TRBD1 identical over 7 bases. V lost 3 bases to trimming and J lost 5 bases; unmatched junction nucleotides: 5. Germline CDR1 is SGHRS and CDR2 is YFSETQ. This CDR3 has 13 amino acids. The CDR3 reads CASSSTGWDEQYF. CDR3 coding DNA: TGCGCCAGCAGCTCGACAGGGTGGGACGAGCAGTACTTC.